This T cell receptor beta chain was sequenced during a study of blood T cell repertoires in COVID-19. Study-level background: Both acute and convalescent COVID-19 samples were obtained from the United States, Italy and Spain. T cells, B-cell-depleted T cells, or PBMCs supplied cDNA or gDNA.

Per the study methods: Amplification of reference gene primers provided the estimated nucleated cell counts. TCRdb's table, derived via immunoSEQ multiplex PCR, lists solely in-frame clones and lacks some. The DNA was the basis for D and trimming; V, J and clone size are from that table. The sample carries fewer than 600,000 clones, 89% recorded once. The V gene lost 3 bases and the J gene lost 5 bases, with 14 bases spanning the gap. The CDR3 covers 14 residues. Germline values: CDR1 MNHEY, CDR2 SMNVEV (reference sequence). Enrolment of Seattle patients took place during active infection, and they were followed longitudinally.

The TCR comes from a man between 18 and 29 years old with COVID-19, enrolled during active disease. The rearrangement uses TRBV27 and TRBJ2-7; tentatively, D is TRBD1 (6 bases). The sample comprised peripheral blood. DNA for the CDR3: TGTGCCAGCAGTTTGTCAACCGGACAGAACGAGCAGTACTTC. Amino acids: CASSLSTGQNEQYF.